Listed here are 11 T cell receptor beta chains from one sample, sequenced in a study of spatial heterogeneity in lung cancer. General study points: Counts of expanded alpha and beta TCRs within tumors tracked the tumor nonsynonymous mutation count.

Time point specified: sample taken at primary tumor resection. These receptors' targets are unknown. TCRdb fed the 5' RACE reads into MiXCR, producing one record per CDR3 protein. This sample has about 13,000 distinct CDR3 sequences, with 4.5% to 7% found just once. The starting material was lung tumor tissue, obtained at surgery. All receptors derive from a female donor with early-stage non-small cell lung cancer.

Ten or more counts support this clonotype. A library made for alpha chains picked up this beta chain off target, so its size means little. The chain couples TRBV5-1 to TRBJ1-3; D ambiguous. From germline, CDR1 is SGHRS and CDR2 YFSETQ. The CDR3 sequence is 16 residues long. The V end lost 2 bases, the J end lost 0 bases, and 12 bases lay between the germline ends. CDR3 residues: CASSFGRVSSGNTIYF. CDR3 coding DNA: TGCGCCAGCAGCTTCGGACGGGTATCCTCTGGAAACACCATATATTTT. The variable domain in full, completed from reference TRBV5-1 and TRBJ1-3, reads KAGVTQTPRYLIKTRGQQVTLSCSPISGHRSVSWYQQTPGQGLQFLFEYFSETQRNKGNFPGRFSGRQFSNSRSEMNVSTLELGDSALYLCASSFGRVSSGNTIYFGEGSWLTVV.

This clonotype was seen a few times. Since the library was made to target alpha chains, this beta chain is a stray read and its abundance is not meaningful. The J gene is TRBJ2-1, the V gene TRBV10-3; 8 nucleotides line up with TRBD1. The germline CDR1 and CDR2 sequences are ENHRY and SYGVKD. The CDR3 contains 16 residues. J was trimmed by 2 bases and V by 0 bases; bases with no gene match: 3. CDR3 residues: CAISESGQVPYNEQFF. CDR3 bases: TGTGCCATCAGTGAGTCGGGACAGGTACCCTACAATGAGCAGTTCTTC.

This clonotype ranks as medium-sized. Little can be read into the size of this beta chain, an off-target read in a library designed for alpha chains. V usage is TRBV5-8 and J usage is TRBJ1-1; no clear D. CDR1 is SGHTS and CDR2 is YDEGEE in the germline V gene. The V end was cut by 4 bases, the J end by 4 bases, with 14 bases between. The CDR3 sequence is 14 residues long. In DNA, the CDR3 is TGTGCCAGCAGCAAGTTCGGAGGGCCCACTGAAGCTTTCTTT. Translated: CASSKFGGPTEAFF. Combining the CDR3 with reference TRBV5-8 and TRBJ1-1 gives the whole variable domain EAGVTQSPTHLIKTRGQQATLRCSPISGHTSVYWYQQALGLGLQFLLWYDEGEERNRGNFPPRFSGRQFPNYSSELNVNALELEDSALYLCASSKFGGPTEAFFGQGTRLTVV.

This clonotype has ten or more counts. Because this beta chain is a stray read in a library intended to capture alpha chains, its abundance should not be given much weight. The chain joins TRBV6-2 or TRBV6-3 to TRBJ2-6; no reliable D call. The germline V gene encodes CDR1 MNHEY and CDR2 SVGEGT. V dropped 4 bases and J dropped 1 base, with 17 bases sitting between them. This CDR3 region has 18 residues. CDR3 sequence: CASSFSLVRRSGANVLTF. The CDR3 region has the DNA TGTGCCAGCAGTTTTTCTTTGGTTCGGCGATCTGGGGCCAACGTCCTGACTTTC.

This clonotype was observed at least ten times. A library made for alpha chains picked up this beta chain off target, so its size means little. This chain joins TRBV5-1 and TRBJ1-2, with D unresolved. The V gene's germline CDR1 is SGHRS and CDR2 YFSETQ. V was shortened by 4 bases and J by 5 bases, with 9 bases between the two germline ends. The CDR3 runs to 12 residues. The CDR3 DNA follows: TGCGCCAGCAGCCAAACAGCATATGGCTACACCTTC. Amino acids: CASSQTAYGYTF. The complete variable domain, with remaining parts taken from reference TRBV5-1 and TRBJ1-2, reads KAGVTQTPRYLIKTRGQQVTLSCSPISGHRSVSWYQQTPGQGLQFLFEYFSETQRNKGNFPGRFSGRQFSNSRSEMNVSTLELGDSALYLCASSQTAYGYTFGSGTRLTVV.

Notes on this clonotype: This beta chain appears as a stray read in a library generated for alpha chains; its size is not informative. The chain joins TRBV12-3 or TRBV12-4 to TRBJ2-4; TRBD1 agrees at 11 bases. The CDR3 has 15 amino acids. The trim removed 4 bases at V and 8 bases at J, leaving 7 bases unmatched. The CDR3 DNA reads TGTGCCAGCAGTTCTAGGGACAGGGGGATGGACATTCAGTACTTC. It specifies CASSSRDRGMDIQYF.

By frequency in the sample, this clonotype is medium-sized. As an off-target read in a library built for alpha chains, this beta chain has a frequency of little significance. V and J are TRBV6-5 and TRBJ2-3, with TRBD2 matching over 9 bases. There are 14 residues in the CDR3. The trim removed 6 bases at V and 4 bases at J, leaving 5 bases unmatched. Germline lookup yields CDR1 MNHEY and CDR2 SVGAGI. The DNA for the CDR3 is TGTGCCAGCAGGTGGCTAGCGGGGCCAGATACGCAGTATTTT. Encoded protein: CASRWLAGPDTQYF.

Judged by abundance, this clonotype is medium-sized. As an off-target read in a library built for alpha chains, this beta chain has a frequency of little significance. The J gene is TRBJ2-7, the V gene TRBV7-9; TRBD1 matches 8 bases. This CDR3 is built from 16 residues. Unmatched junction bases numbered 10, after V lost 2 bases and J lost 4 bases. The germline CDR1 and CDR2 sequences are SEHNR and FQNEAQ (reference sequence). In DNA, the CDR3 is TGTGCCAGCAGCTTACGACGACAGGGGCGGACATACGAGCAGTACTTC. This gives the protein CASSLRRQGRTYEQYF.

In this sample, this clonotype turned up many times. The library was built for alpha chains, so this beta chain is an off-target read and its size means little. The chain is built from TRBV30 and TRBJ1-4; D may be TRBD1 (6 bases). The germline V gene encodes CDR1 GTSNPN and CDR2 SVGIG (reference sequence). Trimming shortened V by 2 bases and J by 6 bases, and 13 bases separated the two germline ends. The CDR3 is made up of 14 amino acids. DNA of the CDR3: TGTGCCTGGAGTACGGGGGGCGCACATGAAAAACTGTTTTTT. As protein: CAWSTGGAHEKLFF.

This clonotype has ten or more counts. This beta chain is a stray sequence in a library constructed for alpha chains; its clone size is not meaningful. V gene TRBV12-3 or TRBV12-4 combines with J gene TRBJ2-3, with D perhaps TRBD1 or TRBD2 (9 bases each). CDR3 size: 16 residues. Between the trimmed V and J ends, which lost 6 bases and 4 bases, there was a span of 20 bases. The CDR3 sequence: CASSLAGQGPADTQYF. Here the CDR3 DNA reads TGTGCCAGCAGCCTAGCGGGACAGGGTCCAGCAGATACGCAGTATTTT.

In this sample, this clonotype is medium-sized. This beta chain was picked up by a library intended for alpha chains and is off target, so its count carries little meaning. The rearrangement links TRBV5-6 to TRBJ1-2; 7 bases map to TRBD1. The germline CDR1 and CDR2 sequences are SGHDT and YYEEEE. Germline trimming cut 0 bases from V and 7 bases from J; bases unmatched to any gene: 6. The CDR3 spans 14 residues. The CDR3 coding sequence is TGTGCCAGCAGCTTGGCCGGAGGGGGCATTGGCTACACCTTC. It translates to CASSLAGGGIGYTF.